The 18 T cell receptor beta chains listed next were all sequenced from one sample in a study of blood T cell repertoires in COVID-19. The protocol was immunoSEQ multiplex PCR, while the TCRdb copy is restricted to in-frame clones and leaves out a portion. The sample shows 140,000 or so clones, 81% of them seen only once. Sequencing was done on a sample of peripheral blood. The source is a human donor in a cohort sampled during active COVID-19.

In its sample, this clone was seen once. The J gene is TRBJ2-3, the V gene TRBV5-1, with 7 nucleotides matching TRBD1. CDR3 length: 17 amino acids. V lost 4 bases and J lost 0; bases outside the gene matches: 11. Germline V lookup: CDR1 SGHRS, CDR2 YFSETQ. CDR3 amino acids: CASSRNQVGQSTDTQYF. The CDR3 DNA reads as TGCGCCAGCAGCCGAAACCAGGTGGGACAGAGCACAGATACGCAGTATTTT.

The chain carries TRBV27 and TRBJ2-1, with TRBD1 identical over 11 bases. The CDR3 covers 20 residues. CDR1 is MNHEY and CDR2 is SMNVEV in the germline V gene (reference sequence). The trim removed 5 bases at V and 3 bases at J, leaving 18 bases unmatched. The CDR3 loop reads CASSPGQGAWSSGVYNEQFF. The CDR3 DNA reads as TGTGCCAGCAGTCCTGGACAGGGGGCTTGGTCTAGCGGAGTCTACAATGAGCAGTTCTTC.

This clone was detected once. In DNA, the CDR3 is TGTGCCAGCAGTTTCTCAGGGTATAGGGAGCAGTACTTC. This sequence encodes CASSFSGYREQYF. The chain couples TRBV28 to TRBJ2-7; D is possibly TRBD1 (5 bases). The CDR3 is made up of 13 amino acids. Germline assignment: CDR1 MDHEN and CDR2 SYDVKM. V gave up 3 bases and J gave up 7 bases, with 13 bases separating them. The whole variable domain, remainder taken from reference TRBV28 and TRBJ2-7, is DVKVTQSSRYLVKRTGEKVFLECVQDMDHENMFWYRQDPGLGLRLIYFSYDVKMKEKGDIPEGYSVSREKKERFSLILESASTNQTSMYLCASSFSGYREQYFGPGTRLTVT.

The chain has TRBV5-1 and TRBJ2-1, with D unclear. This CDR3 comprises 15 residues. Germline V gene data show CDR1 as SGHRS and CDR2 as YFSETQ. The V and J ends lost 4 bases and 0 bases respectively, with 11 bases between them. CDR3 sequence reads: CASSLDWSSYNEQFF. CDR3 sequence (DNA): TGCGCCAGCAGCCTAGACTGGAGCTCCTACAATGAGCAGTTCTTC. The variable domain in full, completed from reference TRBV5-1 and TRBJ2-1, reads KAGVTQTPRYLIKTRGQQVTLSCSPISGHRSVSWYQQTPGQGLQFLFEYFSETQRNKGNFPGRFSGRQFSNSRSEMNVSTLELGDSALYLCASSLDWSSYNEQFFGPGTRLTVL.

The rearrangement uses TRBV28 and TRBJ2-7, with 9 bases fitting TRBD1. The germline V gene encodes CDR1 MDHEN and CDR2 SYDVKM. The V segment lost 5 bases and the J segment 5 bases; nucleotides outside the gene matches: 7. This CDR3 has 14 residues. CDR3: CASSARDRVNEQYF. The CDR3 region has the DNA TGTGCCAGCAGTGCCCGGGACAGGGTGAACGAGCAGTACTTC.

CDR3 nucleotides: TGTGCCAGCTCGAAGACAGGGGCCAATTCACCCCTCCACTTT. It yields the protein CASSKTGANSPLHF. This sequence joins TRBV2 and TRBJ1-6; 8 bases agree with TRBD1. CDR1 SNHLY and CDR2 FYNNEI come from the germline V gene. The trim removed 8 bases at V and 7 bases at J, leaving 7 bases unmatched. This CDR3 contains 14 residues.

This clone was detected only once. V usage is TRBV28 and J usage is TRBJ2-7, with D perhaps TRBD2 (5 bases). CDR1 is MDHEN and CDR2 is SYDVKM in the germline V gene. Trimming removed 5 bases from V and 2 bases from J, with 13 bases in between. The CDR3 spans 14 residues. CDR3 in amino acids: CASSTHEGTYEQYF. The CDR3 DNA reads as TGTGCCAGCAGTACCCATGAGGGTACCTACGAGCAGTACTTC.

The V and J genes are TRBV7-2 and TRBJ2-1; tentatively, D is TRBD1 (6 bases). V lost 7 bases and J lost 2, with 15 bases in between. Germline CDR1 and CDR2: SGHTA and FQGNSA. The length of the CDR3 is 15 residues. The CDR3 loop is CASKDRDTAYNEQFF. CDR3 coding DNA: TGTGCCAGCAAAGACCGGGACACGGCCTACAATGAGCAGTTCTTC.

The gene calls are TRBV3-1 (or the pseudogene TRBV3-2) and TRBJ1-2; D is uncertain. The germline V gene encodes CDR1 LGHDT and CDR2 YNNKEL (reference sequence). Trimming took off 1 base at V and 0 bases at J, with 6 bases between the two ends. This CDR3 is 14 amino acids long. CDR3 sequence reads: CASSQGGSNYGYTF. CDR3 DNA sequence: TGTGCCAGCAGCCAAGGCGGTTCTAACTATGGCTACACCTTC.

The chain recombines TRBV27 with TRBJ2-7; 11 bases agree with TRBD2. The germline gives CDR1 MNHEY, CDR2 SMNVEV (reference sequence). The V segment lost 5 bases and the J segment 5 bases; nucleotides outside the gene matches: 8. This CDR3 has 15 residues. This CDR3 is CASSPIAGGPDEQYF. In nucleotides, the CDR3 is TGTGCCAGCAGTCCCATAGCGGGAGGGCCTGACGAGCAGTACTTC.

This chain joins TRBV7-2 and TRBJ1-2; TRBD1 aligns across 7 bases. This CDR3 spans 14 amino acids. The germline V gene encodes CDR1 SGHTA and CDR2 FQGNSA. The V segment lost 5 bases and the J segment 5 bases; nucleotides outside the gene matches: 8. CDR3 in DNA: TGTGCCAGCAGCCCGGGACAGCGCGATTATGGCTACACCTTC. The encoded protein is CASSPGQRDYGYTF.

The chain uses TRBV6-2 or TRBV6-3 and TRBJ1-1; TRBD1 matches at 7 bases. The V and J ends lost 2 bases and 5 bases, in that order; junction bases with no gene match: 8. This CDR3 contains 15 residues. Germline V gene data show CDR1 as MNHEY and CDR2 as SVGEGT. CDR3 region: CASSYPTGMETEAFF. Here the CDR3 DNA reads TGTGCCAGCAGTTACCCGACAGGGATGGAGACTGAAGCTTTCTTT.

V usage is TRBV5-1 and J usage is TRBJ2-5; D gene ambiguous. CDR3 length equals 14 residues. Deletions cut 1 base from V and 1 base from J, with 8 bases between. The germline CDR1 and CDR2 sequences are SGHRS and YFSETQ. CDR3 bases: TGCGCCAGCAGCTTGACTTCTCTCCAAGAGACCCAGTACTTC. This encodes CASSLTSLQETQYF.

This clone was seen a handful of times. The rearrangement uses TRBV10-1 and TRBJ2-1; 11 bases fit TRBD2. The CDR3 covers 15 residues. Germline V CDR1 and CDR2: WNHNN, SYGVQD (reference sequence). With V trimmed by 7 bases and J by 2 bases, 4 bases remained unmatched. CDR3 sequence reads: CASTILAGAYNEQFF. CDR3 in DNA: TGCGCCAGCACCATACTAGCGGGAGCCTACAATGAGCAGTTCTTC.

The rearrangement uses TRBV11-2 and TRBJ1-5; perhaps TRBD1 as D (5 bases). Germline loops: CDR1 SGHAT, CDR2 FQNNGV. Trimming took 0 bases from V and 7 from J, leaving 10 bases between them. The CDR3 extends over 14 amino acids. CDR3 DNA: TGTGCCAGCAGCTTAGATAGGGGTTTCCAGCCCCAGCATTTT. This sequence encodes CASSLDRGFQPQHF.

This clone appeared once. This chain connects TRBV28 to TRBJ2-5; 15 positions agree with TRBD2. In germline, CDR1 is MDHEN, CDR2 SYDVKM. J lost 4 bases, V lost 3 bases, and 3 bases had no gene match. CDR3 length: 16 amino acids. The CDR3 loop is CASSLWGLAGGETQYF. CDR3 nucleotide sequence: TGTGCCAGCAGTTTGTGGGGACTAGCGGGAGGAGAGACCCAGTACTTC.

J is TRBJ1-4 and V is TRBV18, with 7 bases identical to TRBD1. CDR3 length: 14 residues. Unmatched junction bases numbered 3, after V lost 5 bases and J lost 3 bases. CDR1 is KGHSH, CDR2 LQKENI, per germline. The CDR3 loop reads CASSEGASNEKLFF. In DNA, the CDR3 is TGTGCCAGCTCAGAGGGGGCCTCTAATGAAAAACTGTTTTTT.

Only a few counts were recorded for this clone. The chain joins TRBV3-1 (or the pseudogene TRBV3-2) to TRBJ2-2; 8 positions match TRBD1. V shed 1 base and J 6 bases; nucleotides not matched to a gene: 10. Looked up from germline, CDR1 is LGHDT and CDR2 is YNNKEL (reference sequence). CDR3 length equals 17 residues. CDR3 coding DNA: TGTGCCAGCAGCCAAGCCTCACAGGGGGAGGAGGCCGGGGAGCTGTTTTTT. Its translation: CASSQASQGEEAGELFF.